These 10 T cell receptor beta chains originate from one sample sequenced in a study of blood T cell repertoires in COVID-19. This table comes from immunoSEQ multiplex PCR, and its TCRdb copy is limited to in-frame clones, with some not included. This sample carries under 100,000 clones, around 89% of them seen once, and the ten largest clones take roughly 8.9%. Source material: peripheral blood. The source is a man aged 50 to 59 with acute or convalescent COVID-19.

This chain links TRBV19 with TRBJ2-3; no clear D gene. The V gene's germline CDR1 is LNHDA and CDR2 SQIVND (reference sequence). CDR3 length: 11 amino acids. V was cut by 5 bases and J by 3 bases, with 3 bases left in between. DNA for the CDR3: TGTGCCAGTAGTCTAACAGATACGCAGTATTTT. Its protein product is CASSLTDTQYF.

In this sample, this clone turned up once. V gene TRBV19 combines with J gene TRBJ2-5, with a tentative D call TRBD2 (5 bases). The V end lost 4 bases, the J end lost 1 base, and 7 bases lay between the germline ends. Per germline, CDR1 LNHDA and CDR2 SQIVND (reference sequence). The CDR3 spans 13 residues. The CDR3 nucleotides read TGTGCCAGTAGTAGGCTAGCCCAAGAGACCCAGTACTTC. Translated, it gives CASSRLAQETQYF.

This clone appeared a single time. The gene calls are TRBV12-3 or TRBV12-4 and TRBJ2-7, with TRBD1 as a possible D gene (6 bases). CDR3 length: 13 amino acids. V was cut by 4 bases and J by 4 bases, with 11 bases left in between. CDR3 nucleotides: TGTGCCAGCAGTTACAGGGATAGTTACGAGCAGTACTTC. This encodes CASSYRDSYEQYF.

This clone was seen a handful of times. This rearrangement joins TRBV4-1 to TRBJ1-5; 10 bases are a match to TRBD1. The V gene's germline CDR1 is MGHRA and CDR2 YSYEKL. Trimming cost V 1 base and J 6 bases; bases outside gene matches: 3. There are 15 residues in the CDR3. CDR3 sequence: CASSQGQGASQPQHF. As DNA, the CDR3 is TGCGCCAGCAGCCAAGGACAGGGGGCTAGTCAGCCCCAGCATTTT.

The rearrangement uses TRBV7-8 and TRBJ1-2; TRBD1 matches 10 bases. The junction had 6 bases not matched to a gene; V was cut back by 4 bases and J by 7 bases. This CDR3 has 14 amino acids. Germline CDR1 SGHVS, CDR2 FQNEAQ. The CDR3 sequence is CASSSGTGAGGYTF. In nucleotides, the CDR3 is TGTGCCAGCAGCTCCGGGACAGGGGCCGGTGGCTACACCTTC. Complete variable domain (other parts from reference TRBV7-8 and TRBJ1-2): GAGVSQSPRYKVAKRGQDVALRCDPISGHVSLFWYQQALGQGPEFLTYFQNEAQLDKSGLPSDRFFAERPEGSVSTLKIQRTQQEDSAVYLCASSSGTGAGGYTFGSGTRLTVV.

The J gene is TRBJ1-1, the V gene TRBV15; possibly TRBD1 for D (6 bases). Per germline, CDR1 LNHNV and CDR2 YYDKDF (reference sequence). The germline V and J ends were trimmed by 0 bases and 4 bases, with 18 bases remaining between them. The CDR3 is 17 residues long. CDR3 sequence: CATSRDLGALLGTEAFF. The CDR3 region has the DNA TGTGCCACCAGCAGAGATTTGGGGGCGTTGTTAGGCACTGAAGCTTTCTTT.

This chain links TRBV19 with TRBJ1-6; TRBD1 matches at 9 bases. The V segment lost 4 bases and the J segment 10 bases; nucleotides outside the gene matches: 5. CDR1 LNHDA and CDR2 SQIVND come from the germline V gene (reference sequence). The CDR3 covers 14 residues. Here the CDR3 DNA reads TGTGCCAGTAGTACGGACAGGGGAGAATCACCCCTCCACTTT. As protein: CASSTDRGESPLHF.

V usage is TRBV7-9 and J usage is TRBJ2-2; the D gene is possibly TRBD2 (5 bases). This CDR3 spans 13 amino acids. Trimming left V 8 bases short and J 0 bases short, with 7 bases between. Germline-derived CDR1 and CDR2 are SEHNR and FQNEAQ (reference sequence). CDR3 in amino acids: CASRGANTGELFF. In DNA, the CDR3 is TGTGCCAGCCGGGGTGCGAACACCGGGGAGCTGTTTTTT.

The chain couples TRBV3-1 (or the pseudogene TRBV3-2) to TRBJ1-4, with D possibly being TRBD1 (5 bases). V lost 3 bases to trimming and J lost 8 bases, with 13 bases between them. The germline V gene has CDR1 LGHDT and CDR2 YNNKEL (reference sequence). This CDR3 has 14 amino acids. CDR3 DNA sequence: TGTGCCAGCAGCCATGTCCACGGGGGAGAAAAACTGTTTTTT. As protein: CASSHVHGGEKLFF.

The rearrangement links TRBV5-4 to TRBJ1-1, with 8 bases fitting TRBD1. The germline V gene has CDR1 SGHNT and CDR2 YYREEE (reference sequence). This CDR3 has 13 residues. The J segment lost 5 bases and the V segment lost 3 bases, leaving 3 bases of the junction unmatched. The CDR3 region has the DNA TGTGCCAGCAGCTCCTGGACAGGGACTGAAGCTTTCTTT. This encodes CASSSWTGTEAFF. The complete variable domain, with remaining parts taken from reference TRBV5-4 and TRBJ1-1, reads ETGVTQSPTHLIKTRGQQVTLRCSSQSGHNTVSWYQQALGQGPQFIFQYYREEENGRGNFPPRFSGLQFPNYSSELNVNALELDDSALYLCASSSWTGTEAFFGQGTRLTVV.